The entry below describes one T cell receptor (beta chain). The sample comes from a study of T cell changes during pregnancy in multiple sclerosis. Trimming cost V 5 bases and J 2 bases, with 12 bases left between them. Germline assignment: CDR1 SEHNR and CDR2 FQNEAQ (reference sequence). The CDR3 runs 14 residues. Sequencing was performed with immunoSEQ multiplex PCR; in TCRdb, only in-frame clones are kept and a portion is missing. This table has approximately 74,000 clones, about 85% appearing once. Here the sequenced sample was peripheral blood, taken before pregnancy. The gene calls are TRBV7-9 and TRBJ1-2; possible D gene TRBD1, 6 bases. The source is a female donor with multiple sclerosis, enrolled in a pregnancy study. CDR3 in DNA: TGTGCCAGCAGCCCTGGGACACTCAACTATGGCTACACCTTC. It translates to CASSPGTLNYGYTF.